What follows are 2 T cell receptor beta chains derived from one specimen sequenced in a study of shared clonotypes between healthy human individuals. CD45RO-negative, CCR7-selected cells formed the naive CD8 fraction, which excluded terminally differentiated effector memory CD45RA+ cells. Sequencing was performed with immunoSEQ multiplex PCR; in TCRdb, only in-frame clones are kept and a portion is missing. The repertoire holds some 2,100,000 clones, with about 92% as singletons. The sample consisted of naive CD8+ T cells from PBMCs. The source of these receptors is a man in his late teens or twenties in good health. Some clones in this sample may be carry-over from other donors' samples.

The chain couples TRBV11-2 to TRBJ1-1; D is uncertain. The CDR3 sequence is 14 residues long. Germline CDR1 is SGHAT and CDR2 is FQNNGV. Deletions cut 3 bases from V and 4 bases from J, with 12 bases between. The CDR3: CASSFGRRITEAFF. The CDR3 DNA reads as TGTGCCAGCAGCTTCGGGAGGAGGATCACTGAAGCTTTCTTT.

Turning to this clone: The identical CDR3 is also encoded by other nucleotide sequences in the sample. J is TRBJ2-7 and V is TRBV11-2, with D perhaps matching TRBD2 (5 bases). V was trimmed by 2 bases and J by 3 bases, leaving 8 bases between them. Germline V CDR1 and CDR2: SGHAT, FQNNGV. CDR3 length: 13 amino acids. The CDR3 sequence: CASSLWGDYEQYF. The CDR3 bases are TGTGCCAGCAGCTTATGGGGAGACTACGAGCAGTACTTC.